This T cell receptor beta chain was profiled in a study of T cell repertoires in cytomegalovirus infection. The wider study: Well-studied HLA-B-restricted epitopes and recently identified HLA-C-restricted epitopes of CMV were both used in the study. Public TCR beta signatures indicated both CMV infection and matching HLA type. Study-wide findings and caveats: HLA-C-restricted CMV clonotypes gave the most frequent clonotype in two of eight donors. Accumulated public TCR beta family frequency recognized individuals carrying CMV together with the relevant HLA.

On this clonotype itself: Its antigen is unknown.

TCRdb used MiXCR to reprocess the reads, holding one entry per CDR3 protein. The table shows 700,000 to 950,000 distinct CDR3 sequences, with around a third occurring only once. The ends were cut back, 5 bases at V and 1 base at J, with 16 bases in the middle. In germline, CDR1 is DFQATT, CDR2 SNEGSKA (reference sequence). This CDR3 is built from 15 residues. The sample here was cultured CD8+ T cells from PBMCs, taken from culture after CMV antigen stimulation. V is TRBV20-1 and J is TRBJ2-3; D not certain. The clonotype was recovered from a human donor in good health (CMV status not recorded). Some clones in this sample may be carry-over from other donors' samples. The CDR3 bases are TGCAGTGCTTTCTCTGTCGCGTTGGGCACAGATACGCAGTATTTT. Its protein is CSAFSVALGTDTQYF.